This entry is about one TCR beta chain. Its specific antigen is unknown. One junction end disagrees with the germline gene, perhaps due to a read error. The data were taken from a study of blood T cell repertoires in COVID-19 (dated by TCRdb to the early 2020s). For the wider study: Samples from collaborators originated in the United States, Italy and Spain and spanned both the acute and convalescent phases of COVID-19. The material from the prospective study consisted of cDNA or gDNA derived from T cells, B-cell-depleted T cells, or PBMCs. The dataset comprised deeply sampled blood TCRbeta repertoires from subjects exposed to, actively infected with, or recovered from COVID-19. The repertoires were released in a freely available public database meant as a resource for research on the immune response to SARS-CoV-2. The samples were drawn from the first 160 participants of the ongoing ImmuneRACE study and from 1,254 subjects provided by 6 global collaborators. Nearly every sample came with metadata listing a de-identified subject ID, COVID-19 status, age in years and sex. Where HLA class I and class II types were available, the types were taken from metadata supplied by the sample provider, not from assay-based typing.

Study-wide conclusions, independent of this receptor: Clinical and demographic metadata were provided uncurated, with the amount varying by source and participant.

Sequences SGDLS (CDR1) and YYNGEE (CDR2) are obtained from the germline V gene. Measured from the cysteine to the phenylalanine, the CDR3 is 15 residues long. Just the 45-base CDR3 DNA is kept, in frame starting at base 1. Collaborating institutions collected whole blood in K2EDTA tubes following their own protocols. Collaborator samples were shipped for TCRbeta analysis as frozen whole blood, isolated PBMCs, or DNA extracted from either sample type. TCRbeta CDR3 regions were amplified from genomic DNA by means of the immunoSEQ Assay, a bias-controlled multiplex PCR. From the authors' description of their analysis: Within the assay, amplification of reference gene primers was used to estimate how many nucleated cells each sample contained. Sequence reads were collapsed and filtered to measure the absolute abundance of every unique TCRbeta CDR3 rearrangement. Productive Simpson clonality was computed per sample as the square root of Simpson's diversity index over productive rearrangements. In TCRdb, the immuneACCESS table is reduced to in-frame sequences with V and J assigned. These tables do not hold every clone; where another copy was compared, an unresolved V gene accounts for under half, and the others remain unexplained. The V and J calls and clone size were taken over from that table, and D and trimming were inferred from the DNA. Recorded for this sample are tens of thousands of clones; roughly 86% of them occurred a single time. 6% to 9.5% of the sample comes from the top ten.

Specimen: peripheral blood. The receptor comes from a human donor with acute or convalescent COVID-19. The donor label of this sample is uncertain. Rearrangement joined TRBV9 to TRBJ1-2; 10 bases in between match TRBD1. The base sequence is TGTACCAGCAGCACGGGGACAGGGGCTAACTATGGCTACACCTTC. This yields the protein CTSSTGTGANYGYTF.